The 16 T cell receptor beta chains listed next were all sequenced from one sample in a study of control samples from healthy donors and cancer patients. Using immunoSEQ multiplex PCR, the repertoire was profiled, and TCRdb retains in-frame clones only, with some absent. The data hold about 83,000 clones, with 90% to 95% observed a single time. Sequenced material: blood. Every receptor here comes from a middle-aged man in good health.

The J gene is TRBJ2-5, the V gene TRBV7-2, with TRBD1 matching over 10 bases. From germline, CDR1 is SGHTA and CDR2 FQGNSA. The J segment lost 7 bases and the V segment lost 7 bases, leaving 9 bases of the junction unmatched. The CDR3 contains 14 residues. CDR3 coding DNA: TGTGCCAGCATTAGACAGGGGGCGCAGGGGACCCAGTACTTC. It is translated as CASIRQGAQGTQYF.

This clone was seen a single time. CDR3 sequence: CASKQQMNTEAFF. In nucleotides, the CDR3 is TGTGCCAGCAAACAGCAAATGAACACTGAAGCTTTCTTT. The rearrangement uses TRBV7-9 and TRBJ1-1; D unresolved. CDR1 and CDR2 (germline): SEHNR, FQNEAQ (reference sequence). The CDR3 has 13 amino acids. V lost 7 bases to trimming and J lost 0 bases, with 9 bases between them.

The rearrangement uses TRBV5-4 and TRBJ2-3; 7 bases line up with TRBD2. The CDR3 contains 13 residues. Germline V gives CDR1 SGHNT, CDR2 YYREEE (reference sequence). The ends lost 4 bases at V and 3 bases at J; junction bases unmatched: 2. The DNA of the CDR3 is TGTGCCAGCAGCCCGGGGGGTACAGATACGCAGTATTTT. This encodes CASSPGGTDTQYF.

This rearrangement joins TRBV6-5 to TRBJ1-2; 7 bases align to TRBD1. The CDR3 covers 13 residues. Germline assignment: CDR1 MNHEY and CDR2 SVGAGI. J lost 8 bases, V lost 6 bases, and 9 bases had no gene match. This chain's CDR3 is CASSRTGVSGYTF. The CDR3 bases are TGTGCCAGCAGCCGGACAGGAGTTAGCGGCTACACCTTC.

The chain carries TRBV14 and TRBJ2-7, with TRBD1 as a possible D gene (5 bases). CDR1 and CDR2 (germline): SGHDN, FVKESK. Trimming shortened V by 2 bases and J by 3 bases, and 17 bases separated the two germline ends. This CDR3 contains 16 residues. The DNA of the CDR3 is TGTGCCAGCAGCCAATTGCCTGTGGTGCAGGGCTACGAGCAGTACTTC. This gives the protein CASSQLPVVQGYEQYF.

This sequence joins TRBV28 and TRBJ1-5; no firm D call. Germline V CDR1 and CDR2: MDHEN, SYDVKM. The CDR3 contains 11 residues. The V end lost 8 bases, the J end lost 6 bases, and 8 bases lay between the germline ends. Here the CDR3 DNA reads TGTGCCAGCTTAGGAACTCAGCCCCAGCATTTT. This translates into CASLGTQPQHF. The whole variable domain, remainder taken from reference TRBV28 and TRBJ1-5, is DVKVTQSSRYLVKRTGEKVFLECVQDMDHENMFWYRQDPGLGLRLIYFSYDVKMKEKGDIPEGYSVSREKKERFSLILESASTNQTSMYLCASLGTQPQHFGDGTRLSIL.

CDR3 amino acids: CATSDLQGGETQYF. For the CDR3, the DNA is TGTGCCACCAGTGATTTGCAGGGTGGGGAGACCCAGTACTTC. The chain has TRBV24-1 and TRBJ2-5; tentative D call: TRBD1 (5 bases). Trimming shortened V by 0 bases and J by 5 bases, and 9 bases separated the two germline ends. The CDR3 is 14 amino acids. Germline V CDR1 and CDR2: KGHDR, SFDVKD.

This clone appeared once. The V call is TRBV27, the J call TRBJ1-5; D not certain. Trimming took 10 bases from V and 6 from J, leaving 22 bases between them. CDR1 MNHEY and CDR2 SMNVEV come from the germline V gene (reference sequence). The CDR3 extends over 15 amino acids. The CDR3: CATSTGPTDSQPQHF. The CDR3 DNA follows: TGTGCCACCTCGACTGGACCGACTGACTCTCAGCCCCAGCATTTT.

The DNA for the CDR3 is TGTGCCAGCAGTACCACCGGGACATATGAAGCTTTCTTT. As protein: CASSTTGTYEAFF. The rearrangement joins TRBV6-5 to TRBJ1-1; D might be TRBD1 (6 bases). The CDR3 sequence is 13 residues long. Per germline, CDR1 MNHEY and CDR2 SVGAGI. V shed 5 bases and J shed 7 bases, with 14 bases lying between them.

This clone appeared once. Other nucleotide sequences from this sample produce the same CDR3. CDR3 sequence (DNA): TGTGCCTACGGGACCTTCGTAGGGAATGAAAAACTGTTTTTT. Translation gives CAYGTFVGNEKLFF. The chain links TRBV30 to TRBJ1-4; TRBD1 is a possible D gene (5 bases). CDR3 length: 14 residues. Germline-derived CDR1 and CDR2 are GTSNPN and SVGIG (reference sequence). Deletions cut 7 bases from V and 5 bases from J, with 17 bases between.

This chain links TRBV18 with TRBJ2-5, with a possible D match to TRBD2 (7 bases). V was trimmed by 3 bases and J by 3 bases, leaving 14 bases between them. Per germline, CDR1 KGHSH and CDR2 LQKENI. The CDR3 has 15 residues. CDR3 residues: CASSPTWGGEETQYF. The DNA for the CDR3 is TGTGCCAGCTCACCGACCTGGGGGGGCGAAGAGACCCAGTACTTC.

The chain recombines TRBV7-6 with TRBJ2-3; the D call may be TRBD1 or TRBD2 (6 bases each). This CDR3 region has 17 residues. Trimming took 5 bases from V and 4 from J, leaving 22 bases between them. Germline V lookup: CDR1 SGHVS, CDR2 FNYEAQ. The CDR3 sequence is CASSLTPGGAWADTQYF. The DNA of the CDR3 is TGTGCCAGCAGCCTGACGCCCGGGGGCGCTTGGGCAGATACGCAGTATTTT.

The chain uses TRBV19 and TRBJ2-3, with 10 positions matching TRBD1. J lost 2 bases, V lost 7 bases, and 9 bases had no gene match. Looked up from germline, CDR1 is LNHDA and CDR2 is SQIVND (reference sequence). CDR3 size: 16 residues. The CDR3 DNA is TGTGCCAGTACCCCGACAGGGGGCAGGGTCACAGATACGCAGTATTTT. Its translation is CASTPTGGRVTDTQYF.

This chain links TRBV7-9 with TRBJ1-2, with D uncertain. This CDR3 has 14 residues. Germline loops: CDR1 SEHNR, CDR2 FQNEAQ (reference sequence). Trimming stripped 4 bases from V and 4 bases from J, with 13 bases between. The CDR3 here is CASSSHGRSYGYTF. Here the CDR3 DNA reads TGTGCCAGCAGCTCCCATGGCAGATCCTATGGCTACACCTTC.

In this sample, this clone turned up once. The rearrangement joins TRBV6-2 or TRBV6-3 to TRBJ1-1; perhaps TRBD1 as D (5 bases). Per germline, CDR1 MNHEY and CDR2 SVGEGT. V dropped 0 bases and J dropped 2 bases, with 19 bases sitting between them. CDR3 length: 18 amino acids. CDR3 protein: CASSYSNGAGTVNTEAFF. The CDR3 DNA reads TGTGCCAGCAGTTACTCTAACGGGGCAGGGACGGTTAACACTGAAGCTTTCTTT.

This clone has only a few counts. The DNA of the CDR3 is TGCAGCGTTGGGGACAGGGGTATCAAAGACGAGCAGTACTTC. As protein: CSVGDRGIKDEQYF. The chain carries TRBV29-1 and TRBJ2-7; 10 bases agree with TRBD1. Germline V gene data show CDR1 as SQVTM and CDR2 as ANQGSEA. V shed 4 bases, J shed 5 bases, and the junction held 8 bases outside the gene matches. CDR3 length equals 14 residues.